In its sample, the clone carrying this TCR beta chain was seen once. The antigen remains undetermined. Although they were nominally healthy when sampled, donors likely had unrecorded immune exposures. This sample is drawn from a study of cytomegalovirus exposure and HLA in healthy donors. Regarding the study as a whole: Analysis performed later found more than 15,000 TCR beta sequences associated with HLA alleles at 0.05 false discovery rate. Some V segments (TRBV6-2 and TRBV6-3 among them) were excluded as indistinguishable. In a later analysis, a missense DCLRE1C variant was linked to TCR beta V- and J-gene trimming.

The PCR had 60 Vbeta and 13 Jbeta primers. The repertoire was sequenced with immunoSEQ multiplex PCR; TCRdb's copy has only in-frame clones and lacks some. Of about 98,000 clones listed, over 65% are singletons. CDR3 length: 13 residues. The V gene lost 9 bases and the J gene lost 7 bases, with 16 bases spanning the gap. Germline-derived CDR1 and CDR2 are MDHEN and SYDVKM. This TCR came from a man aged 55 to 70 in good health and CMV-seropositive. This chain links TRBV28 with TRBJ2-1; D is perhaps TRBD2 (5 bases). The sequencing input was PBMCs. The CDR3 reads CASPRGDKNEQFF. In nucleotides, the CDR3 is TGTGCCAGTCCTCGGGGTGATAAAAATGAGCAGTTCTTC.